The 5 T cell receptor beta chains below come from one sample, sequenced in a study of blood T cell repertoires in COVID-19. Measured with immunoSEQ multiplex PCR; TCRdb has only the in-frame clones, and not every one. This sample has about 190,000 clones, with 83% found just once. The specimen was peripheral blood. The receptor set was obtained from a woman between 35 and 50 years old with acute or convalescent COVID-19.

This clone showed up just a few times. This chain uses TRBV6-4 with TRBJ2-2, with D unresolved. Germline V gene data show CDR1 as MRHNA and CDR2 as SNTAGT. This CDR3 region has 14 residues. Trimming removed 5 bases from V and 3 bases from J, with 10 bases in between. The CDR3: CASSQTRDTGELFF. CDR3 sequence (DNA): TGTGCCAGCAGTCAAACTCGAGACACCGGGGAGCTGTTTTTT.

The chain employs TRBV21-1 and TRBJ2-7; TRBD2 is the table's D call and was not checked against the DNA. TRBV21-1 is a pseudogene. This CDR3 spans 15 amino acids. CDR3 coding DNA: TGTGCCAGCAGCAAGGGACTAGCGGGGGGTAACGAGCAGTACTTC. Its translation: CASSKGLAGGNEQYF.

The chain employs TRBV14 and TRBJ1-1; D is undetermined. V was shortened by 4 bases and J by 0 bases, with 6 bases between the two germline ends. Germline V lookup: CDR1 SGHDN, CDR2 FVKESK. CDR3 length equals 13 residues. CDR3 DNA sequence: TGTGCCAGCAGCCTAGACTTGAACACTGAAGCTTTCTTT. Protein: CASSLDLNTEAFF.

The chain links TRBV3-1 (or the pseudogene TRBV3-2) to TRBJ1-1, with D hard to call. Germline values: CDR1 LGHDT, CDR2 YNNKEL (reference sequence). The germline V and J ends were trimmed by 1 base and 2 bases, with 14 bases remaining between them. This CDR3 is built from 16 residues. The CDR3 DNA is TGTGCCAGCAGCCAAGGCCTCGCGGGGTCTAACACTGAAGCTTTCTTT. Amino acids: CASSQGLAGSNTEAFF.

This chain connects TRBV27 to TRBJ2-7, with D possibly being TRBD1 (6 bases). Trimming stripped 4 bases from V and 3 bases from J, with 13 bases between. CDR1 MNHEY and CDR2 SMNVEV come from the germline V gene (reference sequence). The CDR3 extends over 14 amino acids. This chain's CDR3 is CASSYRGQGYEQYF. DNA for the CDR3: TGTGCCAGCAGTTATCGGGGACAAGGCTACGAGCAGTACTTC.